This TCR beta chain was sequenced during a study of shared clonotypes between healthy human individuals. The wider study: The plates for each donor numbered three CD4 naive, three CD4 memory, two CD8 naive and one CD8 memory.

V was cut by 10 bases and J by 2 bases, with 15 bases left in between. Germline lookup yields CDR1 MDHEN and CDR2 SYDVKM. The CDR3 is 14 residues long. The study, taken as a whole, reports: The four-donor shared clonotypes exceeded non-shared clonotypes in generation probability, with non-shared ones scoring lower.

Sequencing used immunoSEQ multiplex PCR; TCRdb keeps in-frame clones, though not all of them. The data contain about 180,000 clones, 85% to 95% of them singletons. Note on this clone: Its matching antigen is unknown.

The healthy adult donors were HIV-negative and reported no recent acute infections or vaccinations. Splitting the CD4+ cells yielded a CD45RA+ naive subset and a CD45RA-negative memory subset. The clonotype comes from a woman aged 25 to 39 in good health. The chain has TRBV28 and TRBJ1-5; D may be TRBD1 (6 bases). The sequencing sample was made of naive CD4+ T cells sorted from blood. As to subset: CD45RA+ positively selected. This chain's CDR3 is CATLVGGRNQPQHF. The CDR3 nucleotides are TGTGCCACCCTCGTGGGGGGCCGCAATCAGCCCCAGCATTTT.